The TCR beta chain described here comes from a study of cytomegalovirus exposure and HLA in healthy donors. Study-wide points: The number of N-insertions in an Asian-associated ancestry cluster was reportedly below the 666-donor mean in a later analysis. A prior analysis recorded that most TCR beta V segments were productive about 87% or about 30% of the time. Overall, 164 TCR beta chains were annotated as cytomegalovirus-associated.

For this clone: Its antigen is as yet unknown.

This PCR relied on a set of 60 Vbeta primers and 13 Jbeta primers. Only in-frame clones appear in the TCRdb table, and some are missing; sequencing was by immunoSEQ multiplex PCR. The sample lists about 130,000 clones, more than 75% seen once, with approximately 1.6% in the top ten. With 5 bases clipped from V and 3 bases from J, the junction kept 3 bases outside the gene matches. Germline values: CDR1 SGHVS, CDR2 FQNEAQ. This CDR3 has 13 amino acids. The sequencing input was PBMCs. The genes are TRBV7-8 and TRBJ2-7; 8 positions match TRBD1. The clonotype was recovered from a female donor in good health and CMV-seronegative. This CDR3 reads CASSPGQGYEQYF. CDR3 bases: TGTGCCAGCAGCCCCGGACAGGGCTACGAGCAGTACTTC. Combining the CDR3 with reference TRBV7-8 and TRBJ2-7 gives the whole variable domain GAGVSQSPRYKVAKRGQDVALRCDPISGHVSLFWYQQALGQGPEFLTYFQNEAQLDKSGLPSDRFFAERPEGSVSTLKIQRTQQEDSAVYLCASSPGQGYEQYFGPGTRLTVT.